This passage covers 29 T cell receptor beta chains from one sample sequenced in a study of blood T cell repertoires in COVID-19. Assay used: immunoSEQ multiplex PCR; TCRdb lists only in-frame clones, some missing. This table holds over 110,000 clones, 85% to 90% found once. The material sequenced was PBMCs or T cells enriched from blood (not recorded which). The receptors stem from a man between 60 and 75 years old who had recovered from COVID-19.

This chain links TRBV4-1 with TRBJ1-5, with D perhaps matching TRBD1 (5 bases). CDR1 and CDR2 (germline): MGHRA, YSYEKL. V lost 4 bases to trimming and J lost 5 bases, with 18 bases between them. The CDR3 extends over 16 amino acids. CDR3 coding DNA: TGCGCCAGCAGCCCTAGCGGGACGCTAGGGTATCAGCCCCAGCATTTT. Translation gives CASSPSGTLGYQPQHF.

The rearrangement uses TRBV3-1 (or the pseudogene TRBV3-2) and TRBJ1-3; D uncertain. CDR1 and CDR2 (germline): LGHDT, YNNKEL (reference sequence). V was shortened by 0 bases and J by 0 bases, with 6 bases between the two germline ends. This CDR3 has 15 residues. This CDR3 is CASSQDTTSGNTIYF. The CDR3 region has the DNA TGTGCCAGCAGCCAAGATACAACCTCTGGAAACACCATATATTTT.

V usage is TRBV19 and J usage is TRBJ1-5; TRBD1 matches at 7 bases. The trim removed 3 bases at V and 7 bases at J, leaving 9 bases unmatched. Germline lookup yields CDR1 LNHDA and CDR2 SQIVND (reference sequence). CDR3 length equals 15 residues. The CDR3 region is CASSMTGRNRQPQHF. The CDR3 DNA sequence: TGTGCCAGTAGTATGACAGGGAGGAACCGACAGCCCCAGCATTTT. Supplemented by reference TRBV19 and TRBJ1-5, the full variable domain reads DGGITQSPKYLFRKEGQNVTLSCEQNLNHDAMYWYRQDPGQGLRLIYYSQIVNDFQKGDIAEGYSVSREKKESFPLTVTSAQKNPTAFYLCASSMTGRNRQPQHFGDGTRLSIL.

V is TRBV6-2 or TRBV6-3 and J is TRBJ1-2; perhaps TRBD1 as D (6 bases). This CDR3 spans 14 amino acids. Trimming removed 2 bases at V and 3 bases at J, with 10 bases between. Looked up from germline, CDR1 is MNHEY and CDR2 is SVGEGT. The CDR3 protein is CASSYQTGHYGYTF. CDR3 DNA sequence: TGTGCCAGCAGTTACCAGACAGGACACTATGGCTACACCTTC.

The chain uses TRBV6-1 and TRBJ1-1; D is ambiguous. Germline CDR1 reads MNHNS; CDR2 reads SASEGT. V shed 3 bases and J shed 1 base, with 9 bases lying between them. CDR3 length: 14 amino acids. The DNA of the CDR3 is TGTGCCAGCAGTGACGGTATTCGGAACACTGAAGCTTTCTTT. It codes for CASSDGIRNTEAFF.

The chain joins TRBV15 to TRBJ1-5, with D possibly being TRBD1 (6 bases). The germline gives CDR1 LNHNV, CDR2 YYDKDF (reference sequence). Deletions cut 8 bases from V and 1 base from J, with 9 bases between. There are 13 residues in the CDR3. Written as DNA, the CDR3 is TGTGCCACCGCCGGACAGAGCAATCAGCCCCAGCATTTT. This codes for CATAGQSNQPQHF.

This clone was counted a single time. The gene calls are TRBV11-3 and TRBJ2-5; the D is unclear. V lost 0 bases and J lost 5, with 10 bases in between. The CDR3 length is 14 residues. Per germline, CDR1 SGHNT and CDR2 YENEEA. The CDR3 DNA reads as TGTGCCAGCAGCTTAGATCCTATTTCGGAGACCCAGTACTTC. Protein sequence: CASSLDPISETQYF.

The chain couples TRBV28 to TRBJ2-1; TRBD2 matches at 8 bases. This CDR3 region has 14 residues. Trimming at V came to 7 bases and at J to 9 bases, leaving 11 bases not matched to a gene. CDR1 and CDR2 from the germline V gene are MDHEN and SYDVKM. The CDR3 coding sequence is TGTGCCAGCACGCTACTAGCGGTGGCCGGTGAGCAGTTCTTC. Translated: CASTLLAVAGEQFF.

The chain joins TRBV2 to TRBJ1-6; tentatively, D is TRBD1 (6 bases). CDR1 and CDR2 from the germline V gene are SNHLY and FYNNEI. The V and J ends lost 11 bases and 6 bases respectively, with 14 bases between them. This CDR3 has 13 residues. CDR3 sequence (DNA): TGTGCCGGGGATGGACAGCCTAATTCACCCCTCCACTTT. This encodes CAGDGQPNSPLHF.

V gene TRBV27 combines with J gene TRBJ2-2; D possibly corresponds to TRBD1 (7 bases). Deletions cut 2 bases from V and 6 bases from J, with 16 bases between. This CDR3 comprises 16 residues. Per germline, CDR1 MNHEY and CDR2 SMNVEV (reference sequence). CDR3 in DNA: TGTGCCAGCAGTTTAGGAGGGGGCGATAGATCCGGGGAGCTGTTTTTT. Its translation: CASSLGGGDRSGELFF.

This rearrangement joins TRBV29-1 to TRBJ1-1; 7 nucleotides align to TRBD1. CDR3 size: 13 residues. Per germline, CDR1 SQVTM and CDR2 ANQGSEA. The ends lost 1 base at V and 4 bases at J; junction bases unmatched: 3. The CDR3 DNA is TGCAGCGTTGAAGGGAGGGGGCTCACTGAAGCTTTCTTT. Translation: CSVEGRGLTEAFF.

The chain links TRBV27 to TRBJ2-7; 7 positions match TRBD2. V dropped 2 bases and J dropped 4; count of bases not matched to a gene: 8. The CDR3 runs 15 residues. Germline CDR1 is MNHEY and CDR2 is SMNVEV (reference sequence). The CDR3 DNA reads TGTGCCAGCAGTTTAAGCTCCAGCGGGACTTACGAGCAGTACTTC. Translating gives CASSLSSSGTYEQYF.

As DNA, the CDR3 is TGCGCCAGCAGCAACGGACAGGGCTTAGTTGGGGAAAAACTGTTTTTT. Encoded protein: CASSNGQGLVGEKLFF. The chain has TRBV5-1 and TRBJ1-4, with 8 nucleotides matching TRBD1. Germline-derived CDR1 and CDR2 are SGHRS and YFSETQ. CDR3 length equals 16 residues. The junction had 13 bases not matched to a gene; V was cut back by 4 bases and J by 8 bases.

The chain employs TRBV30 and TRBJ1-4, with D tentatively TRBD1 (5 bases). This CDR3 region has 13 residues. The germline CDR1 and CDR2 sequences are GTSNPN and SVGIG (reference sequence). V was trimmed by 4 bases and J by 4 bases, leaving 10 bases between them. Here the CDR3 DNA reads TGTGCCTGGAACCAGGGTGGTAATGAAAAACTGTTTTTT. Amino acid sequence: CAWNQGGNEKLFF.

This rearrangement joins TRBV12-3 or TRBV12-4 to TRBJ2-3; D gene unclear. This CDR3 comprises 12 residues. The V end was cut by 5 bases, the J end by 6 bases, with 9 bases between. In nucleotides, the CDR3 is TGTGCCAGCAGTCCCCACTCCGATACGCAGTATTTT. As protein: CASSPHSDTQYF.

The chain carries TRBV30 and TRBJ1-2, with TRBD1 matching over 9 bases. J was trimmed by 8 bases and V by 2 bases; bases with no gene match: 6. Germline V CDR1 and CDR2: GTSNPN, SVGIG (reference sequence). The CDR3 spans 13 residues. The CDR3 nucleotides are TGTGCCTGGAGTCTCGGGACAGGGAGCGGCTACACCTTC. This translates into CAWSLGTGSGYTF. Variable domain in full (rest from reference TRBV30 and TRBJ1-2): SQTIHQWPATLVQPVGSPLSLECTVEGTSNPNLYWYRQAAGRGLQLLFYSVGIGQISSEVPQNLSASRPQDRQFILSSKKLLLSDSGFYLCAWSLGTGSGYTFGSGTRLTVV.

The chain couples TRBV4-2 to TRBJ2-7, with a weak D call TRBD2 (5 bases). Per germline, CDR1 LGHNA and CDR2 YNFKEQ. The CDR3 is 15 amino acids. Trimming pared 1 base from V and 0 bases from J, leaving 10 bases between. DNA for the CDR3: TGTGCCAGCAGCCAAGCCCCGGACTCCTCCTACGAGCAGTACTTC. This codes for CASSQAPDSSYEQYF.

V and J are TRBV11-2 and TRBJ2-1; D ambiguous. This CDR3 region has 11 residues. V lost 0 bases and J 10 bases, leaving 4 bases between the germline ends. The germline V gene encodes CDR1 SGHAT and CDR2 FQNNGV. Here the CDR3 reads CASSLDREQFF. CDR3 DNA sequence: TGTGCCAGCAGCTTAGATCGGGAGCAGTTCTTC.

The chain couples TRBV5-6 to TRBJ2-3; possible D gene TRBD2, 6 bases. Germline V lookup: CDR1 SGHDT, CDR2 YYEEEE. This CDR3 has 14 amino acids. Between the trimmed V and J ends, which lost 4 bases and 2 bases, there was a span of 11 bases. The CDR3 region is CASSAGTSTDTQYF. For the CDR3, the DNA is TGTGCCAGCAGCGCCGGGACTTCCACAGATACGCAGTATTTT.

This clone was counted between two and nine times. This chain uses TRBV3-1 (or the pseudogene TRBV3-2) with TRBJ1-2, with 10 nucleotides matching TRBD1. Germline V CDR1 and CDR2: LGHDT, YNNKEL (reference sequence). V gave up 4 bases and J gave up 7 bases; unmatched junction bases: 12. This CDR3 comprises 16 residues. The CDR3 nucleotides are TGTGCCAGCAGCCCTAACCGACAGGGGGCGCCGGGTGGCTACACCTTC. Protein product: CASSPNRQGAPGGYTF.

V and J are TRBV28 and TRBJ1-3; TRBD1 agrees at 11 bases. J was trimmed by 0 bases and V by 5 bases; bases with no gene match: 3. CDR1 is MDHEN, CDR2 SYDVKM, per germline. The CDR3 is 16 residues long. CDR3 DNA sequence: TGTGCCAGCAGTCCGGGACAGGGGGTCTCTGGAAACACCATATATTTT. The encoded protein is CASSPGQGVSGNTIYF.

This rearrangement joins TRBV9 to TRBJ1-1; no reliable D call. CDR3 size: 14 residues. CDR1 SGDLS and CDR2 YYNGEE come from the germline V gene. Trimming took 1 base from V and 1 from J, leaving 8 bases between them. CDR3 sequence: CASSVLAGNTEAFF. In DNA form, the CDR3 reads TGTGCCAGCAGCGTACTCGCAGGGAACACTGAAGCTTTCTTT.

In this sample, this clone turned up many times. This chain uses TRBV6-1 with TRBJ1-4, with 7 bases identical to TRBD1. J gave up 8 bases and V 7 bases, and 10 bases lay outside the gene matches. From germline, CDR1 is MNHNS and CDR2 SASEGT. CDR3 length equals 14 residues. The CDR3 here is CASTPTGISEKLFF. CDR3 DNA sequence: TGTGCCAGCACCCCGACAGGGATCAGCGAAAAACTGTTTTTT.

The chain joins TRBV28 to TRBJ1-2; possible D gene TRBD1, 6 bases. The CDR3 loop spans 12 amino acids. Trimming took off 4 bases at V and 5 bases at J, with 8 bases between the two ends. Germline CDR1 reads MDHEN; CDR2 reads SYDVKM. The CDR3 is CASSSGVYGYTF. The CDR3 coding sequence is TGTGCCAGCAGTTCAGGGGTTTATGGCTACACCTTC.

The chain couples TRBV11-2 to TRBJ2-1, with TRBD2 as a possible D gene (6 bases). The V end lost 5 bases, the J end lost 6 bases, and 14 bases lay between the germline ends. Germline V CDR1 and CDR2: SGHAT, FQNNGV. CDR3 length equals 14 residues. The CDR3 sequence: CASSPTSGGNEQFF. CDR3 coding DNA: TGTGCCAGCAGCCCGACCTCCGGGGGCAATGAGCAGTTCTTC.

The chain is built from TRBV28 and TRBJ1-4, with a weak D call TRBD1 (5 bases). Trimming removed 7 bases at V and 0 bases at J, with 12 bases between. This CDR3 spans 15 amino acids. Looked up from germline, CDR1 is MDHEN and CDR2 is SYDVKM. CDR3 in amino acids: CASNPGGTTNEKLFF. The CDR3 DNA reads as TGTGCCAGCAACCCCGGGGGTACAACTAATGAAAAACTGTTTTTT.

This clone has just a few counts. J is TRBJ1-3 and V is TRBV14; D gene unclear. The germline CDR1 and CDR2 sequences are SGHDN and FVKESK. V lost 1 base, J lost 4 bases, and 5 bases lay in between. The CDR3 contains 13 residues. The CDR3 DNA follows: TGTGCCAGCAGCCAAGTCGGGGGAAACACCATATATTTT. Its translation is CASSQVGGNTIYF.

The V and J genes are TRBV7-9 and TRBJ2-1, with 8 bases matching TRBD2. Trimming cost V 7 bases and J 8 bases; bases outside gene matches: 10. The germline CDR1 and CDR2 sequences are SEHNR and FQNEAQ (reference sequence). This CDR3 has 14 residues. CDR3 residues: CASILAGLGHEQFF. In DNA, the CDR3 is TGTGCCAGCATATTAGCGGGGCTTGGACATGAGCAGTTCTTC.

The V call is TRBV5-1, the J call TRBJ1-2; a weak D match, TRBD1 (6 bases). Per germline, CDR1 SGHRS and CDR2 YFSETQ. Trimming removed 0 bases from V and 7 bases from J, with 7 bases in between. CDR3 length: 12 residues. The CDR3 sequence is CASSLVRGGYTF. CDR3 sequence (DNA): TGCGCCAGCAGCTTGGTCAGGGGTGGCTACACCTTC.